Sequencing of this T cell receptor beta chain was carried out in a study of CXCR3 chemokines and chemotherapy response in bladder cancer (dated by TCRdb to between 2021 and 2024). Concerning the study at large: The study set out to examine whether the activity of the CXCR3 chemokine system within tumors predicted response to chemotherapy in human bladder cancer.

This clonotype has at least ten counts. Its antigen target is currently unknown. There are no base qualities to consult, and no much larger clone falls within one base. Taken from cysteine to phenylalanine, the CDR3 has 14 residues. The kept DNA is CDR3 alone, 42 bases in frame from the first base. Looking up the germline V gene (reference sequence) yields CDR1 LNHDA and CDR2 SQIVND. The junction carries 16 bases between V and J, which are trimmed by 6 bases and 5 bases respectively. To prepare the library, PCR was applied. Sequencing took place on an Illumina HiSeq 2500. TCRdb cleaned the public reads at Q25 with fastp, built clones with MiXCR and kept in-frame beta chains. Duplicate CDR3 protein sequences are folded into a single record with the most common DNA and genes. Present in this sample are about 13,000 distinct CDR3 sequences, 9.5% to 15% of which were seen just once. The ten largest clones capture 25% to 30% of the sample.

The chain employs TRBV19 and TRBJ1-2, with the D gene too uncertain to name. The TCR was taken from a human donor with bladder cancer that did not respond to neoadjuvant chemotherapy. This specimen was acquired from a patient whose treatment included neoadjuvant chemotherapy. The encoded CDR3 is CASSGVNTLYGYTF. The sequence in DNA is TGTGCCAGTAGCGGGGTAAATACACTGTATGGCTACACCTTC.